Listed below are T cell receptor beta chains from one sample, sequenced in a study of T cells in Graves' hyperthyroidism and ophthalmopathy. TCRdb independently ran MiXCR on the multiplex PCR reads; one entry per CDR3 protein. The table records roughly 500,000 distinct CDR3 sequences, approximately 15% of them present only once. Sample: blood. The receptors were gathered from a woman aged 25 to 45 with Graves' hyperthyroidism that later progressed to Graves' ophthalmopathy. CDR3s leave out the opening cysteine and the closing phenylalanine or tryptophan.

CDR3	V	J
ASSVGGLNTEAF	TRBV28	TRBJ1-1
AISESFRGNTEAF	TRBV10-3	TRBJ1-1
ASSWDGTGLTERYGYT	TRBV5-1	TRBJ1-2
ASSRDTSTEAF	TRBV28	TRBJ1-1
ASSLGGSSPLH	TRBV7-3	TRBJ1-6
ASSLGAGGPREQY	TRBV5-1	TRBJ2-7
ASSLATQGTGELF	TRBV7-2	TRBJ2-2
ASTLTANTGELF	TRBV6-2/TRBV6-3	TRBJ2-2
AISPSLRQGVNQPQH	TRBV10-3	TRBJ1-5
ASSPYERDPGDYGYT	TRBV18	TRBJ1-2
ASSWLLHVETGTSGRPNNEQF	TRBV7-9	TRBJ2-1
ASISEGREQY	TRBV5-1	TRBJ2-7
ASSAPPRGTEAF	TRBV2	TRBJ1-1
ASSYSKTGGRNQPQH	TRBV6-5	TRBJ1-5
ASSLGDRQYSNQPQH	TRBV5-1	TRBJ1-5
SAEAPNTGNTIY	TRBV20-1	TRBJ1-3
ASSPDSGGTDTQY	TRBV7-3	TRBJ2-3
ASSLRSQADSPLH	TRBV12-3/TRBV12-4	TRBJ1-6
ASSQDRPGGGRKGEQF	TRBV3-1	TRBJ2-1
ASSPDRGRNQPQH	TRBV5-5	TRBJ1-5
SAPDQQGYEQY	TRBV20-1	TRBJ2-7
AISESFTGGQETQY	TRBV10-3	TRBJ2-5
ASSQNSGQETQY	TRBV4-1	TRBJ2-5
AWSVSAEAQY	TRBV30	TRBJ2-5
AGSSGSKGGYT	TRBV27	TRBJ1-2
AVGTGDKLF	TRBV10-3	TRBJ1-4
ASSLAPVTSSSYNEQF	TRBV5-1	TRBJ2-1
AINAGPNTEAF	TRBV10-3	TRBJ1-1
SDSTDTQY	TRBV29-1	TRBJ2-3
ASSYTGPREQY	TRBV6-5	TRBJ2-7
ASSRGVIASYEQY	TRBV4-2	TRBJ2-7
ASSRKFPEGFEQF	TRBV14	TRBJ2-1
SARGGMETQY	TRBV20-1	TRBJ2-5
ASNRQGTDTQY	TRBV2	TRBJ2-3
ASRGGTPSSYEQY	TRBV6-1	TRBJ2-7
ASSVGGDSNYGYT	TRBV7-6	TRBJ1-2
ASSVESGTYEQY	TRBV9	TRBJ2-7
ASSKLATSGSYNEQF	TRBV19	TRBJ2-1
ASSFSREAF	TRBV5-5	TRBJ1-1
ASNGGIQETQY	TRBV6-1	TRBJ2-5
AISDSKSGGSGYT	TRBV10-3	TRBJ1-2
ASSLAPGTYEQY	TRBV7-2	TRBJ2-7
SARDRQGRWDEQF	TRBV20-1	TRBJ2-1
ASSDRDKNTGELF	TRBV9	TRBJ2-2
ASSPGQGNGQETQY	TRBV12-3/TRBV12-4	TRBJ2-5
ASKKTGGREETQY	TRBV5-1	TRBJ2-5
ASSFRDWSAYNEQF	TRBV28	TRBJ2-1
SAGQFMNTEAF	TRBV29-1	TRBJ1-1
ASSPQDSTYEQY	TRBV18	TRBJ2-7
ASSPPTDSFKNIQY	TRBV18	TRBJ2-4
ASSLGMATEAF	TRBV11-3	TRBJ1-1
ASSAIPLAVTFNSYNEQF	TRBV19	TRBJ2-1
ASSLAGLANDIQY	TRBV11-3	TRBJ2-4
ASRDDTDTQY	TRBV5-1	TRBJ2-3
ASSLVASGSLRSYEQY	TRBV11-2	TRBJ2-7
ASSQPSETARNEQY	TRBV14	TRBJ2-7
ASSSGLHTGELF	TRBV12-3/TRBV12-4	TRBJ2-2
SAAGSDEKLF	TRBV20-1	TRBJ1-4